This T cell receptor beta chain was sequenced in a study of T cells in Graves' hyperthyroidism and ophthalmopathy. Study-level points and caveats: A median about 6 months before onset, the model predicted ophthalmopathy.

Clinical symptoms, serum thyroxine, TRAb, thyroid ultrasound and orbital computed tomography informed diagnoses. This clonotype was detected many times. Antigen specificity is unknown. V lost 6 bases to trimming and J lost 4 bases, with 10 bases between them. CDR1 MDHEN and CDR2 SYDVKM come from the germline V gene. This CDR3 is 12 amino acids long. Amplification of TCR beta CDR3 regions was performed using RNA transcripts as template. With the HTBI primer set, the TCR CDR3 went through a first round of RT-PCR. TCRdb ran MiXCR on the multiplex PCR reads and lists one entry per CDR3 protein. This sample has 300,000 to 450,000 distinct CDR3 sequences, with more than 12% found just once.

The chain is built from TRBV28 and TRBJ2-7; the D is unclear. The sequence came from a woman in her 30s with Graves' ophthalmopathy. Input material: blood. The CDR3 DNA reads as TGTGCCAGCAGCTTCCTCGGGTACGAGCAGTACTTC. Amino acid sequence: CASSFLGYEQYF.